The rows below give T cell receptor beta chains drawn from one sample of a study of identical twins. From the 5' RACE reads, TCRdb called clonotypes with MiXCR, one entry per CDR3 protein. In the table there are a few hundred thousand distinct CDR3 sequences, 12% of which are singletons. These sequences were also reported in another study, on yellow fever vaccine responses in identical twins.

Sequenced input: memory (CD45RO+) T cells sorted from blood. The receptor source for this set is a woman between 18 and 29 years old in good health. CDR3s leave out the opening cysteine and the closing phenylalanine or tryptophan.

15	TRBV7-2	TRBJ2-1	ASSPIIFSRTWNEQF
13	TRBV7-9	TRBJ2-3	ASSDKGGATDTQY
12	TRBV6-2/TRBV6-3	TRBJ2-2	ASSYMLGEGELF
13	TRBV28	TRBJ2-2	ASSFTASHTGELF
12	TRBV28	TRBJ2-7	ASSFQGDWYEQY
9	TRBV7-2	TRBJ1-1	ASSSQRQAF
12	TRBV11-2	TRBJ2-7	ASSAQQGSYEQY
13	TRBV3-1	TRBJ2-7	ASSSARGHNYEQY
11	TRBV5-1	TRBJ2-5	ASREAATETQY
12	TRBV2	TRBJ2-3	ASRKREVVDTQY